This is a list of T cell receptor beta chains from one sample in a study of CD8 T cells in Susac syndrome. TCRdb re-called the immunoSEQ multiplex PCR reads through MiXCR, storing one row per CDR3 protein. The sample records about 150,000 distinct CDR3 sequences, 90% to 96% being singletons. Sequenced: CD4+ T cells from PBMCs. The receptor set was obtained from a human donor with Susac syndrome. CDR3s include the opening cysteine and the closing phenylalanine or tryptophan. The order of the fields is D gene, clone size, V gene, J gene, CDR3 DNA, CDR3 protein. The D gene is left open where the match is weak. Size is omitted from some rows. Given values are once, few, many or a class for expanded clones.

d_call: TRBD2
clone_size: -
v_call: TRBV6-5
j_call: TRBJ2-7
cdr3_nt: TGTGCCAGCAGCCACCGAGCGGGAGCGTACGAGCAGTACTTC
cdr3_aa: CASSHRAGAYEQYF

d_call: -
clone_size: -
v_call: TRBV6-6
j_call: TRBJ2-5
cdr3_nt: TGTGCCAGCAGTTCCGAGGGACCTTATATCAGTGAGACCCAGTACTTC
cdr3_aa: CASSSEGPYISETQYF

d_call: -
clone_size: once
v_call: TRBV6-1
j_call: TRBJ2-5
cdr3_nt: TGTGCCAGCACCCCAGGGGGGGGGCAGACCCAGTACTTC
cdr3_aa: CASTPGGGQTQYF

d_call: -
clone_size: -
v_call: TRBV7-9
j_call: TRBJ2-1
cdr3_nt: TGTGCCAGCAGCTTAGCATCCCAGGGTGGGATCAATGAGCAGTTCTTC
cdr3_aa: CASSLASQGGINEQFF

d_call: -
clone_size: -
v_call: TRBV4-1
j_call: TRBJ2-1
cdr3_nt: TGCGCCAGCAGCCAACTACCGACCCCTTACAATGAGCAGTTCTTC
cdr3_aa: CASSQLPTPYNEQFF

d_call: -
clone_size: -
v_call: TRBV6-4
j_call: TRBJ1-6
cdr3_nt: TGTGCCAGCAGTGACAGGGATAATTCACCCCTCCACTTT
cdr3_aa: CASSDRDNSPLHF

d_call: -
clone_size: few
v_call: TRBV5-4
j_call: TRBJ2-2
cdr3_nt: TGTGCCAGCAGCTTAACAGGAGACACCGGGGAGCTGTTTTTT
cdr3_aa: CASSLTGDTGELFF

d_call: TRBD2
clone_size: once
v_call: TRBV7-3
j_call: TRBJ2-1
cdr3_nt: TGTGCCAGCAGCACAAGGACTAGCGGACGGGGTAATGAGCAGTTCTTC
cdr3_aa: CASSTRTSGRGNEQFF

d_call: -
clone_size: -
v_call: TRBV9
j_call: TRBJ1-2
cdr3_nt: TGTGCCAGCAGCGTAGCCCAGACAGCCTATGGCTACACCTTC
cdr3_aa: CASSVAQTAYGYTF

d_call: TRBD2
clone_size: -
v_call: TRBV14
j_call: TRBJ2-1
cdr3_nt: TGTGCCAGCAGCCAACTCGGACTAGCGGGCTACAATGAGCAGTTCTTC
cdr3_aa: CASSQLGLAGYNEQFF

d_call: -
clone_size: -
v_call: TRBV5-1
j_call: TRBJ1-6
cdr3_nt: TGCGCCAGCAGCACGGACAGCCTTAATTCACCCCTCCACTTT
cdr3_aa: CASSTDSLNSPLHF

d_call: TRBD2
clone_size: once
v_call: TRBV20-1
j_call: TRBJ2-1
cdr3_nt: TGCAGTGCTAGCACTTCACCGGGACTAGAGGAGTTCTTC
cdr3_aa: CSASTSPGLEEFF

d_call: -
clone_size: -
v_call: TRBV20-1
j_call: TRBJ1-1
cdr3_nt: TGCAGTGCTAGAGGGAGAGGGTTGGAGAACACTGAAGCTTTCTTT
cdr3_aa: CSARGRGLENTEAFF

d_call: -
clone_size: -
v_call: TRBV12-3/TRBV12-4
j_call: TRBJ1-2
cdr3_nt: TGTGCCAGCAGTTTTGAGGGGCACTATGGCTACACCTTC
cdr3_aa: CASSFEGHYGYTF

d_call: -
clone_size: -
v_call: TRBV20-1
j_call: TRBJ2-7
cdr3_nt: TGCAGTGCTAGAGAGGATTTTGTCCAGTACTTC
cdr3_aa: CSAREDFVQYF

d_call: -
clone_size: -
v_call: TRBV20-1
j_call: TRBJ1-1
cdr3_nt: TGCAGTGCTAGGGTCCGGGACGGCGCTTTCTTT
cdr3_aa: CSARVRDGAFF

d_call: TRBD2
clone_size: -
v_call: TRBV7-2
j_call: TRBJ2-5
cdr3_nt: TGTGCCAGCAGCCGTGTAGCGGGCCCCGGGGAGACCCAGTACTTC
cdr3_aa: CASSRVAGPGETQYF

d_call: -
clone_size: -
v_call: TRBV4-1
j_call: TRBJ1-2
cdr3_nt: TGCGCCAGCAGCCATACAGAAAACTATGGCTACACCTTC
cdr3_aa: CASSHTENYGYTF

d_call: -
clone_size: -
v_call: TRBV9
j_call: TRBJ1-1
cdr3_nt: TGTGCCAGCAGCGTAGACAGTAGGATGAACACTGAAGCTTTCTTT
cdr3_aa: CASSVDSRMNTEAFF

d_call: TRBD2
clone_size: -
v_call: TRBV13
j_call: TRBJ2-7
cdr3_nt: TGTGCCAGCAGCCCGGGACTAGCGGGAGCGCGTGAGCAGTACTTC
cdr3_aa: CASSPGLAGAREQYF

d_call: -
clone_size: -
v_call: TRBV20-1
j_call: TRBJ2-3
cdr3_nt: TGCAGTGTCAGTCGGGCTATCTCTGACACAGATACGCAGTATTTT
cdr3_aa: CSVSRAISDTDTQYF

d_call: -
clone_size: -
v_call: TRBV29-1
j_call: TRBJ1-1
cdr3_nt: TGCAGCGTTGAAGAAGTCCGGGGCTGGGGTGACACTGAAGCTTTCTTT
cdr3_aa: CSVEEVRGWGDTEAFF

d_call: -
clone_size: -
v_call: TRBV18
j_call: TRBJ2-7
cdr3_nt: TGTGCCAGCTCACCACAGGACAGCTACGAGCAGTACTTC
cdr3_aa: CASSPQDSYEQYF

d_call: -
clone_size: -
v_call: TRBV2
j_call: TRBJ1-6
cdr3_nt: TGTGCCAGCAGCTTGGGGGGCGGCTCACCCCTCCACTTT
cdr3_aa: CASSLGGGSPLHF

d_call: TRBD1
clone_size: -
v_call: TRBV20-1
j_call: TRBJ1-5
cdr3_nt: TGCAGTGCTAGAGATGCAGGGGGACAGCCCCAGCATTTT
cdr3_aa: CSARDAGGQPQHF

d_call: -
clone_size: -
v_call: TRBV27
j_call: TRBJ1-1
cdr3_nt: TGTGCCAGCAGGGGTGGTGCTTTGAACACTGAAGCTTTCTTT
cdr3_aa: CASRGGALNTEAFF

d_call: -
clone_size: once
v_call: TRBV7-3
j_call: TRBJ2-1
cdr3_nt: TGTGCCAGCAGCTTAAGTTCAACTAATAATGAGCAGTTCTTC
cdr3_aa: CASSLSSTNNEQFF

d_call: TRBD1
clone_size: -
v_call: TRBV27
j_call: TRBJ2-7
cdr3_nt: TGTGCCAGCATCTCCGGGACAGGGTACGAGCAGTACTTC
cdr3_aa: CASISGTGYEQYF

d_call: TRBD2
clone_size: -
v_call: TRBV7-9
j_call: TRBJ2-3
cdr3_nt: TGTGCCAGCAGCTTAGGCGGGAGTGGCGGTACGCAGTATTTT
cdr3_aa: CASSLGGSGGTQYF

d_call: -
clone_size: -
v_call: TRBV4-1
j_call: TRBJ2-7
cdr3_nt: TGCGCCAGCAGCCAAGGCCGTAGGACAATCTACGAGCAGTACTTC
cdr3_aa: CASSQGRRTIYEQYF

d_call: TRBD2
clone_size: -
v_call: TRBV9
j_call: TRBJ2-3
cdr3_nt: TGTGCCAGCAGCGCAACTAGCGGGTACACAGATACGCAGTATTTT
cdr3_aa: CASSATSGYTDTQYF

d_call: -
clone_size: -
v_call: TRBV7-9
j_call: TRBJ2-2
cdr3_nt: TGTGCCAGCAGTTGGGCAGGCTCGAACACCGGGGAGCTGTTTTTT
cdr3_aa: CASSWAGSNTGELFF

d_call: -
clone_size: -
v_call: TRBV5-1
j_call: TRBJ2-2
cdr3_nt: TGCGCCAGCAGCGCCGCCCCGGGGACCGGGGAGCTGTTTTTT
cdr3_aa: CASSAAPGTGELFF

d_call: -
clone_size: once
v_call: TRBV20-1
j_call: TRBJ1-1
cdr3_nt: TGCAGTGCCCCGGACGTAGTGAACACTGAAGCTTTCTTT
cdr3_aa: CSAPDVVNTEAFF

d_call: TRBD2
clone_size: -
v_call: TRBV23-1
j_call: TRBJ2-1
cdr3_nt: TGCGCCAGCAGTCAATTAGGGACTAGCGGGAGTGGTGAGCAGTTCTTC
cdr3_aa: CASSQLGTSGSGEQFF

d_call: -
clone_size: -
v_call: TRBV29-1
j_call: TRBJ1-2
cdr3_nt: TGCAGCGTAGGAGGCTACACCTTC
cdr3_aa: CSVGGYTF

d_call: TRBD2
clone_size: -
v_call: TRBV10-3
j_call: TRBJ2-1
cdr3_nt: TGTGCCATCAGTGAGGGAGCGGGGGCTAGCGGGAGGTACTCCTACAATGAGCAGTTCTTC
cdr3_aa: CAISEGAGASGRYSYNEQFF

d_call: -
clone_size: -
v_call: TRBV7-9
j_call: TRBJ2-1
cdr3_nt: TGTGCCAGCAGCTTAGTGGCGGACGGTGAGCAGTTCTTC
cdr3_aa: CASSLVADGEQFF

d_call: -
clone_size: once
v_call: TRBV3-1
j_call: TRBJ1-2
cdr3_nt: TGTGCCAGCAGTCCCTCCGGGCCGGACCCCCAGGGCTACACCTTC
cdr3_aa: CASSPSGPDPQGYTF

d_call: TRBD1
clone_size: -
v_call: TRBV2
j_call: TRBJ2-5
cdr3_nt: TGTGCCACCCGGACAGGGGGATGGGGAGAGACCCAGTACTTC
cdr3_aa: CATRTGGWGETQYF

d_call: TRBD2
clone_size: once
v_call: TRBV4-2
j_call: TRBJ2-3
cdr3_nt: TGTGCCAGCAGCCAAGAGGCTAGCGGGGGAGGCGATACGCAGTATTTT
cdr3_aa: CASSQEASGGGDTQYF

d_call: TRBD1
clone_size: -
v_call: TRBV29-1
j_call: TRBJ1-2
cdr3_nt: TGCAGCGTTCTTTCCGGACAGGGCTATGGCTACACCTTC
cdr3_aa: CSVLSGQGYGYTF

d_call: -
clone_size: -
v_call: TRBV20-1
j_call: TRBJ2-1
cdr3_nt: TGCAGTGCTAGCGGGTCGTCCGCTGAGCAGTTCTTC
cdr3_aa: CSASGSSAEQFF

d_call: -
clone_size: -
v_call: TRBV29-1
j_call: TRBJ2-5
cdr3_nt: TGCAGCGGCACCGAGGAGACCCAGTACTTC
cdr3_aa: CSGTEETQYF

d_call: -
clone_size: -
v_call: TRBV11-2
j_call: TRBJ2-7
cdr3_nt: TGTGCCAGCAGCGCGCAGTGGAGCTCCTACGAGCAGTACTTC
cdr3_aa: CASSAQWSSYEQYF

d_call: TRBD2
clone_size: -
v_call: TRBV9
j_call: TRBJ2-3
cdr3_nt: TGTGCCAGCAGCTCCATAGCGGGGAGCACAGATACGCAGTATTTT
cdr3_aa: CASSSIAGSTDTQYF

d_call: -
clone_size: -
v_call: TRBV29-1
j_call: TRBJ2-1
cdr3_nt: TGCAGCGTAGGCGACAGGACCAATTACAATGAGCAGTTCTTC
cdr3_aa: CSVGDRTNYNEQFF

d_call: TRBD2
clone_size: -
v_call: TRBV7-2
j_call: TRBJ2-5
cdr3_nt: TGTGCCAGCAGCCCAAGAGCGGGAGCCTGGGAGACCCAGTACTTC
cdr3_aa: CASSPRAGAWETQYF

d_call: -
clone_size: -
v_call: TRBV28
j_call: TRBJ2-2
cdr3_nt: TGTGCCAGCACCTTTGGGAGGCGGGTTCTCGGGGAGCTGTTTTTT
cdr3_aa: CASTFGRRVLGELFF

d_call: -
clone_size: -
v_call: TRBV20-1
j_call: TRBJ2-5
cdr3_nt: TGCAGTGCTCCTCTGACAGCCCCCCAGGAGACCCAGTACTTC
cdr3_aa: CSAPLTAPQETQYF

d_call: TRBD2
clone_size: -
v_call: TRBV5-1
j_call: TRBJ2-5
cdr3_nt: TGCGCCAGCAGCGCGGGCGGGACTAGCGGGGAAGAGACCCAGTACTTC
cdr3_aa: CASSAGGTSGEETQYF

d_call: TRBD2
clone_size: -
v_call: TRBV20-1
j_call: TRBJ2-7
cdr3_nt: TGCAGTGCTGATGGGACTAGCGGGAGTTACGAGCAGTACTTC
cdr3_aa: CSADGTSGSYEQYF

d_call: -
clone_size: -
v_call: TRBV4-1
j_call: TRBJ2-6
cdr3_nt: TGCGCCAGCAGCCAAGGGGTTGTGGGGATCTCTGGGGCCAACGTCCTGACTTTC
cdr3_aa: CASSQGVVGISGANVLTF

d_call: TRBD2
clone_size: once
v_call: TRBV29-1
j_call: TRBJ2-3
cdr3_nt: TGCAGCGTTGATACCGGGACTAGCTTCCCGCAGTATTTT
cdr3_aa: CSVDTGTSFPQYF